The present T cell receptor beta chain was sequenced within a study of metastatic and nonmetastatic thyroid tumors. Study-wide context: Repertoires from malignant and benign thyroid patients were compared across blood and tumor or nodule tissue. Whole-study findings and limits: Across blood and tumor, TCR beta diversity in malignant thyroid tumors was reportedly significantly higher than in benign nodules.

This clone was observed a single time. Its antigen is as yet unknown. Until they underwent thyroid surgery, no patient had received any treatment. As processed by the authors: It was from CDR3 differences across clinicopathological groups that a distant-metastasis classifier for papillary thyroid cancer was built. Through MiXCR, TCRdb re-clonotyped the PCR reads. The V and J calls, along with clone size, are taken from TCRdb and not from the paper's own processing. The data contain tens of thousands of clones, 25% to 30% of them singletons. V shed 4 bases and J shed 13 bases, with 20 bases lying between them. Germline V gene data show CDR1 as SGDLS and CDR2 as YYNGEE. The CDR3 is 13 residues long.

This chain joins TRBV9 and TRBJ1-1; no clear D gene. The sequence came from a female donor with papillary thyroid cancer or a benign thyroid nodule (not recorded which). Some clones in this sample may be carry-over from other donors' samples. The sequenced sample was blood. CDR3 loop: CASSLTRYTDDFF. The DNA of the CDR3 is TGTGCCAGCAGCCTAACCCGGTACACTGATGATTTCTTT.